The following is a T cell receptor beta chain sequence with its context. This sample is part of a study of blood T cell repertoires in COVID-19. The assay was immunoSEQ multiplex PCR, and TCRdb's table has in-frame clones only and misses some. The sample has 85,000 to 120,000 clones, around nine tenths seen once. Trimming removed 4 bases at V and 0 bases at J, with 12 bases between. This CDR3 has 15 amino acids. CDR1 is MNHEY and CDR2 is SVGAGI in the germline V gene. V is TRBV6-5 and J is TRBJ1-1; weak D call: TRBD1 (5 bases). The sequencing input was peripheral blood. The origin of this receptor is a man in his fifties with active COVID-19. CDR3 in amino acids: CASSLNRQLNTEAFF. CDR3 nucleotides: TGTGCCAGCAGTTTAAATCGACAGTTGAACACTGAAGCTTTCTTT.